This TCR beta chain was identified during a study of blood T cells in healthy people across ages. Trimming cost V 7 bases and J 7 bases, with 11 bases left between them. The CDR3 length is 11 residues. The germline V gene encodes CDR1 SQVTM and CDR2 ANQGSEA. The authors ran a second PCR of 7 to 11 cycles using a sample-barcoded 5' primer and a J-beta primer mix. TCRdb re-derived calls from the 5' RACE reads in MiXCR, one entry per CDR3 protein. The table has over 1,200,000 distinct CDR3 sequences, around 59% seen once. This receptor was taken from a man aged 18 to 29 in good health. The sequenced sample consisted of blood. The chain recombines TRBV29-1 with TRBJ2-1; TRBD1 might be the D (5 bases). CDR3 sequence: CSGYSGNEQFF. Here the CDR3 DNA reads TGCAGCGGTTATTCAGGGAATGAGCAGTTCTTC.